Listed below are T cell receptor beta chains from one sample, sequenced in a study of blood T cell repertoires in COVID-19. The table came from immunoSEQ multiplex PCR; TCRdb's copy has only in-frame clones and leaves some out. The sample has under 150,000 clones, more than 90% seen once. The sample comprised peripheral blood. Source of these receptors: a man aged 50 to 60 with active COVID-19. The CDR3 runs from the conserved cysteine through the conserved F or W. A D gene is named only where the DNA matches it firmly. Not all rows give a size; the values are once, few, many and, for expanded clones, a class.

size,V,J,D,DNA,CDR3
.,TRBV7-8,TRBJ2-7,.,TGTGCCAGCAGCCCGCGGGACCTGGGGCCCTACGAGCAGTACTTC,CASSPRDLGPYEQYF
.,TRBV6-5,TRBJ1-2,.,TGTGCCAGCAGTTACCTCGCGGAGGGGTATGGCTACACCTTC,CASSYLAEGYGYTF
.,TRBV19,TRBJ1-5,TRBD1,TGTGCCAGTAGTAGCGGACAGGTGTGGAATCAGCCCCAGCATTTT,CASSSGQVWNQPQHF
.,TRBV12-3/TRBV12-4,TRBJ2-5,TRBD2,TGTGCCAGCAGTTCGTCCCGGGGGGGGACCCAGTACTTC,CASSSSRGGTQYF
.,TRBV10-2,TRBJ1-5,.,TGCGCCAGCAGTGAGTCGGGCAGGGCCATTTATAGCAATCAGCCCCAGCATTTT,CASSESGRAIYSNQPQHF
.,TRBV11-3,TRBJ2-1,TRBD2,TGTGCCAGCAGCTTTATGCGGGAGGGTGAGCAGTTCTTC,CASSFMREGEQFF
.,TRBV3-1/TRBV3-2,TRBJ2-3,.,TGTGCCAGCAGCCCCTACCGGACACAACCAGATACGCAGTATTTT,CASSPYRTQPDTQYF
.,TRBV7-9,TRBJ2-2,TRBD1,TGTGCCAGCAGCGCTACAGGGGGCACCGGGGAGCTGTTTTTT,CASSATGGTGELFF
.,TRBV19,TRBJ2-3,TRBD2,TGTGCCAGTATAGAGCGGGGGGGCACAGATACGCAGTATTTT,CASIERGGTDTQYF
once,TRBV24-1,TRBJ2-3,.,TGTGCCACCAGTGATCCCACTAGTCCCTCCACAGATACGCAGTATTTT,CATSDPTSPSTDTQYF
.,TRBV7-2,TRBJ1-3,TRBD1,TGTGCCAGCAGCCAGGGGACAGCCTCTGGAAACACCATATATTTT,CASSQGTASGNTIYF
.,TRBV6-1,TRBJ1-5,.,TGTGCCAGCAGTGACAGGTATAGCAATCAGCCCCAGCATTTT,CASSDRYSNQPQHF
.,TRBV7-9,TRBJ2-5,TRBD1,TGTGCCAGCAGCCATATAGACAGGGCCCAAGAGACCCAGTACTTC,CASSHIDRAQETQYF
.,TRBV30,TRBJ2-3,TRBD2,TGTGCCTGGAGTGTACCTCGGACTAGCGGGAACTCAGATACGCAGTATTTT,CAWSVPRTSGNSDTQYF
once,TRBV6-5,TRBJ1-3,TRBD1,TGTGCCAGCAGTACACAGGGGTCAGGAAACACCATATATTTT,CASSTQGSGNTIYF
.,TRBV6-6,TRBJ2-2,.,TGTGCCACCACCAAGGGAGCGCACACCGGGGAGCTGTTTTTT,CATTKGAHTGELFF
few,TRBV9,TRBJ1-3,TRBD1,TGTGCCAGCAGCGTAGCTCGGACAGGGGGCGCGAGCACCATATATTTT,CASSVARTGGASTIYF